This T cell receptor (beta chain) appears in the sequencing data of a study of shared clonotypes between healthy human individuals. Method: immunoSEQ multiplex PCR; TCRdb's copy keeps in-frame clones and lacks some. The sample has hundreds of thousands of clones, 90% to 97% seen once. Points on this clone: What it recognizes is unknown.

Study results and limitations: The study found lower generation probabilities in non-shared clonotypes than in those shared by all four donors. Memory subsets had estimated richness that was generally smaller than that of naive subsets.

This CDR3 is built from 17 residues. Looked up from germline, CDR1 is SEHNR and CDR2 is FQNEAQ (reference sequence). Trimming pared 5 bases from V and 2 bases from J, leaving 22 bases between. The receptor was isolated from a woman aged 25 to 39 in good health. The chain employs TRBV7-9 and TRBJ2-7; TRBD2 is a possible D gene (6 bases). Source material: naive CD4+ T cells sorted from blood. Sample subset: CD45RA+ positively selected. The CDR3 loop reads CASSLTAGSGWPYEQYF. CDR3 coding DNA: TGTGCCAGCAGCCTGACCGCGGGGAGCGGGTGGCCCTACGAGCAGTACTTC.